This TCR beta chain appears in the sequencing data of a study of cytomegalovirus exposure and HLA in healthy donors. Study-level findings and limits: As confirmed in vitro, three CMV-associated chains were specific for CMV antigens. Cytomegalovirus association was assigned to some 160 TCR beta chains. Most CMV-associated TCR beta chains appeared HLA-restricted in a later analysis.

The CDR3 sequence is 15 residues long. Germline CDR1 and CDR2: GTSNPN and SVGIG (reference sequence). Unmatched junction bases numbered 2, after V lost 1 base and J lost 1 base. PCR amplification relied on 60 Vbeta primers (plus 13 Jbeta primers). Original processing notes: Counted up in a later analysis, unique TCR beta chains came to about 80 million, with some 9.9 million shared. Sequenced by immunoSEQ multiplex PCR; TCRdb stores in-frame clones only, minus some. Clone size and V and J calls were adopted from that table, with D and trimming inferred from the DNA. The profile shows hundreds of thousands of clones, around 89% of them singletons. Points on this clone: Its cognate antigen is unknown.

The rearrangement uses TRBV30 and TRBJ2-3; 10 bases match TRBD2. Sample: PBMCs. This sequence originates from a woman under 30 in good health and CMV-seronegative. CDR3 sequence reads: CAWSAGTSGTDTQYF. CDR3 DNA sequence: TGTGCCTGGAGTGCCGGGACTAGCGGCACAGATACGCAGTATTTT.